This T cell receptor (beta chain) originates from a study of Ad26.COV2.S vaccination and SARS-CoV-2 variants (dated by TCRdb to about 2021). Notes on the research overall: Donors in the vaccine arm were drawn from COV1001, a multicentre, randomized, double-blind, placebo-controlled phase I-IIa trial testing Ad26.COV2.S in healthy adults. TCRbeta repertoire sequencing served as the tool for gauging how specific and how broad the SARS-CoV-2-reactive T cell receptors were following Ad26.COV2.S vaccination. Trial participants were randomized into five groups of five, in which low-dose or high-dose Ad26.COV2.S was given once or twice, or placebo was given on both occasions. Dosing of Ad26.COV2.S was intramuscular, at either 5x10^10 or 1x10^11 viral particles, delivered as one shot or as two shots spaced 56 days apart. The TCR-sequenced set comprised around 30 samples: some 20 Ad26.COV2.S vaccine recipients, 5 placebo recipients and 8 SARS-CoV-2 convalescent individuals. Blinding of investigators to trial group allocation was maintained during experiments and outcome assessment.

A remark on this clone: The target of this receptor is not known. One base away there is no much larger clone; base qualities are not given.

Results and caveats for the whole study, not just this receptor: Compared with placebo recipients, Ad26.COV2.S recipients showed higher spike-specific TCR breadth (P = 0.0014). Vaccine and placebo recipients had similar non-spike TCR breadth, a finding consistent with the vaccine containing only spike. The study lacked the statistical power to compare responses across vaccine doses or regimens. The authors noted that total T cell responses may have been underestimated by the TCR breadth and depth analyses. After vaccination, spike-specific CD8+ and CD4+ T cell responses were reported to show substantial breadth.

The immunoSEQ Assay was the method used to sequence TCRbeta CDR3 regions. After extraction, genomic DNA underwent amplification by bias-controlled multiplex PCR, followed by high-throughput sequencing. The authors' pipeline ran thus. Collapsing and filtering of sequences were performed to quantify the absolute abundance of each unique TCRbeta CDR3 region. Usable DNA was measured by amplifying reference genes present in all nucleated cells, and TCRbeta template counts were normalized to that usable DNA to estimate T cell fraction. Repertoire TCRs were annotated as SARS-CoV-2-specific when V gene, CDR3 amino acid sequence and J gene were exactly matched to a known reactive TCR set. The reference SARS-CoV-2 TCR set came from MIRA and was filtered for enrichment in COVID-19-positive ImmuneCODE repertoires, removing public or cross-reactive TCRs. Based on the MIRA antigens, annotated TCRs were further analysed at the level of specific ORF or position within ORF. Breadth was defined as the number of annotated unique rearrangements divided by the total number of unique productive rearrangements, and depth was defined as the summed frequency of the annotated unique rearrangements. Two-sided Wilcoxon rank-sum tests were applied when comparing TCR breadth between groups. Sourced from immuneACCESS, this table was stored by TCRdb with only in-frame sequences that have V and J called. A share of the clones is absent; for the studies checked, an unresolved V gene accounts for under half, and the remainder has no known explanation. The V and J calls and clone size come from that table; D and trimming were worked out from the DNA. The sample records 200,000 to 250,000 clones, approximately 90% of which are singletons. The ten largest make up around 11% of the sample.

Per the publication, the treatment or condition label means: roughly 19 received Ad26.COV2.S at low or high dose, single or two shots; 5 received placebo; per-sample allocation not given. Repertoires of vaccine and placebo recipients were sequenced from samples collected on day 63 after the first injection. In Cohort 1b, about 27 adults aged 18-55 years were enrolled at a single site in Boston, USA, between 29 July and 7 August 2020. Ad26.COV2.S was a replication-incompetent adenovirus type 26 vector expressing a prefusion-stabilized SARS-CoV-2 spike protein from the original Wuhan strain. CDR1 SEHNR and CDR2 FQNEAQ are derived from the germline V gene (reference sequence). V ends up 2 bases short and J 1 base short, with an unmatched junction base count of 4. The CDR3 runs 17 residues from the cysteine to the phenylalanine. Only CDR3 DNA remains: 51 bases, in frame from the first base.

The input for sequencing was peripheral blood, taken in a trial of Ad26.COV2.S vaccine versus placebo. The receptor was isolated from a person between 18 and 59 years old who received the Ad26.COV2.S COVID-19 vaccine or a placebo. The chain is encoded by TRBV7-9 joined to TRBJ2-1, with 11 middle bases fitting TRBD2. The CDR3 protein sequence reads: CASSLIGTSGSYNEQFF. The DNA sequence follows: TGTGCCAGCAGCTTAATAGGGACTAGCGGTTCCTACAATGAGCAGTTCTTC.